A single sample is the source of the 10 T cell receptor beta chains below, sequenced in a study of CD8+CD57+ T cells in acquired aplastic anemia (dated by TCRdb to the late 2010s). Expansion of CD8+CD57+ cells had been shown by flow cytometry in the patients chosen for sequencing. Sequencing was carried out with an Illumina HiSeq 2000. Genomic DNA served as template for TCR beta VDJ combination and CDR3 sequence profiling. The raw public reads went through TCRdb reprocessing: fastp at Q25, MiXCR clone calling, in-frame beta chains kept. Entries are consolidated by CDR3 protein sequence, retaining the most common genes and DNA. The sample table contains more than 250,000 distinct CDR3 sequences; only one count was recorded for 82% of them. 42% of the sample belongs to the ten largest clones. Sequencing input: sorted CD4+, CD8+, or CD8+CD57+ T cells (not recorded which) from PBMCs. All receptors derive from a human donor with aplastic anemia.

V and J are TRBV7-2 and TRBJ2-1; TRBD1 matches at 7 bases. V lost 5 bases, J lost 11 bases, and 18 bases stayed unmatched. CDR3 length: 16 amino acids. Germline loops: CDR1 SGHTA, CDR2 FQGNSA. The CDR3, as DNA: TGTGCCAGCAGCCAAGGGGACAGACAGGACCAGGAGAAGCAGTTCTTC. Protein: CASSQGDRQDQEKQFF. Drawing the rest from reference TRBV7-2 and TRBJ2-1, the complete variable domain is GAGVSQSPSNKVTEKGKDVELRCDPISGHTALYWYRQSLGQGLEFLIYFQGNSAPDKSGLPSDRFSAERTGGSVSTLTIQRTQQEDSAVYLCASSQGDRQDQEKQFFGPGTRLTVL.

The rearrangement links TRBV7-2 to TRBJ2-5; tentatively, D is TRBD2 (7 bases). The germline V gene has CDR1 SGHTA and CDR2 FQGNSA. Trimming removed 4 bases from V and 6 bases from J, with 21 bases in between. CDR3 size: 16 residues. This CDR3 reads CASSSRGGRAMKTQYF. In DNA form, the CDR3 reads TGTGCCAGCAGCTCAAGGGGGGGCAGAGCCATGAAGACCCAGTACTTC.

The V gene is TRBV11-1, the J gene TRBJ2-5; D not certain. V was shortened by 7 bases and J by 2 bases, with 17 bases between the two germline ends. Germline lookup yields CDR1 SGHAT and CDR2 FQDESV (reference sequence). This CDR3 is 15 amino acids long. The CDR3 nucleotides are TGTGCCAGCACCCTAGGGAAGGTCTCTCAAGAGACCCAGTACTTC. It yields the protein CASTLGKVSQETQYF. Drawing the rest from reference TRBV11-1 and TRBJ2-5, the complete variable domain is EAEVAQSPRYKITEKSQAVAFWCDPISGHATLYWYRQILGQGPELLVQFQDESVVDDSQLPKDRFSAERLKGVDSTLKIQPAELGDSAMYLCASTLGKVSQETQYFGPGTRLLVL.

Points on this clonotype: At one boundary the junction diverges from the germline segment, which might be a read error. The genes are TRBV19 and TRBJ2-1; tentatively, D is TRBD1 (5 bases). Germline V CDR1 and CDR2: LNHDA, SQIVND (reference sequence). The CDR3 covers 12 residues. CDR3 region: CASSIGAYGHIF. The CDR3 DNA reads as TGTGCCAGTAGTATTGGGGCCTATGGCCACATCTTC.

Notes on this clonotype: One junction end disagrees with the germline gene, perhaps due to a read error. V and J are TRBV7-2 and TRBJ2-7; D is unresolved. This CDR3 is built from 14 residues. Looked up from germline, CDR1 is SGHTA and CDR2 is FQGNSA. CDR3 amino acids: CASSHRGVEQQYVF. The CDR3 DNA reads as TGTGCCAGCAGCCATCGAGGCGTGGAGCAGCAGTACGTCTTC.

The V call is TRBV7-9, the J call TRBJ1-1; D is perhaps TRBD1 (5 bases). This CDR3 is built from 15 residues. The ends were cut back, 1 base at V and 7 bases at J, with 16 bases in the middle. CDR1 SEHNR and CDR2 FQNEAQ come from the germline V gene (reference sequence). The CDR3 region has the DNA TGTGCCAGCAGCTTAGAACTGACGGGGACCAGTGAAGCTTTCTTT. Protein sequence: CASSLELTGTSEAFF. Supplemented by reference TRBV7-9 and TRBJ1-1, the full variable domain reads DTGVSQNPRHKITKRGQNVTFRCDPISEHNRLYWYRQTLGQGPEFLTYFQNEAQLEKSRLLSDRFSAERPKGSFSTLEIQRTEQGDSAMYLCASSLELTGTSEAFFGQGTRLTVV.

The chain is built from TRBV9 and TRBJ2-7, with TRBD2 as a possible D gene (6 bases). The CDR3 spans 10 residues. CDR1 and CDR2 (germline): SGDLS, YYNGEE. CDR3 residues: CASSVGEEYV. The CDR3 coding sequence is TGTGCCAGCAGCGTAGGGGAGGAGTACGTT.

The rearrangement links TRBV9 to TRBJ1-2, with D maybe TRBD1 (6 bases). V was trimmed by 3 bases and J by 7 bases, leaving 19 bases between them. Germline values: CDR1 SGDLS, CDR2 YYNGEE. The CDR3 length is 15 residues. CDR3 residues: CASSGGGRAYGGYTF. Written as DNA, the CDR3 is TGTGCCAGCAGCGGTGGGGGCAGGGCGTACGGTGGCTACACCTTC.

Ten or more counts support this clonotype. The chain links TRBV9 to TRBJ2-5, with TRBD2 identical over 7 bases. This CDR3 spans 15 amino acids. Germline trimming cut 5 bases from V and 0 bases from J; bases unmatched to any gene: 7. Per germline, CDR1 SGDLS and CDR2 YYNGEE. The CDR3 is CASSTWGGYQETQYF. DNA of the CDR3: TGTGCCAGCAGTACCTGGGGAGGGTACCAAGAGACCCAGTACTTC.

The chain combines TRBV7-8 with TRBJ2-7; tentative D call: TRBD2 (5 bases). The CDR3 runs 18 residues. CDR1 is SGHVS, CDR2 FQNEAQ, per germline. The germline V and J ends were trimmed by 5 bases and 4 bases, with 27 bases remaining between them. The CDR3 DNA sequence: TGTGCCAGCAGCCCTCATAATGCGAGGGCAGCCCTTACGTACGAGCAGTACGTC. Protein product: CASSPHNARAALTYEQYV.